A selection of T cell receptor beta chains follows, all from one sample in a study of blood T cell repertoires in COVID-19. Some clones are missing from TCRdb's copy, which holds only in-frame ones; the method was immunoSEQ multiplex PCR. The repertoire holds about 40,000 clones, with roughly 90% as singletons. The sample comprised peripheral blood. Receptors were obtained from a man between 60 and 70 years old with active COVID-19. The CDR3 runs from the conserved cysteine through the conserved F or W. Each record gives: clone size, D gene, V gene, J gene, CDR3 length, CDR3 DNA, CDR3 protein. A D gene is named only where the DNA matches it firmly. The size field is filled for only some rows; it gives once, few, many or a size class.

clone_size: NA; d_call: TRBD2; v_call: TRBV7-2; j_call: TRBJ2-1; cdr3_length: 17; cdr3_nt: TGTGCCAGCAGCCGGCAGTTGGCTAGCGGGCCGTACAATGAGCAGTTCTTC; cdr3_aa: CASSRQLASGPYNEQFF
clone_size: NA; d_call: NA; v_call: TRBV20-1; j_call: TRBJ2-4; cdr3_length: 11; cdr3_nt: TGCAGTGCTAGATGGGCTAACATTCAGTACTTC; cdr3_aa: CSARWANIQYF
clone_size: NA; d_call: NA; v_call: TRBV5-1; j_call: TRBJ2-3; cdr3_length: 14; cdr3_nt: TGCGCCAGCAGCTTGGGGCAGAACACAGATACGCAGTATTTT; cdr3_aa: CASSLGQNTDTQYF
clone_size: NA; d_call: TRBD2; v_call: TRBV3-1/TRBV3-2; j_call: TRBJ2-5; cdr3_length: 14; cdr3_nt: TGTGCCACCGGAGTAGCGGGAGGGTCGGAGACCCAGTACTTC; cdr3_aa: CATGVAGGSETQYF
clone_size: once; d_call: TRBD2; v_call: TRBV11-2; j_call: TRBJ2-1; cdr3_length: 16; cdr3_nt: TGTGCCAGCAGCTTAGATGTTGCGGGAGTGTTCAATGAGCAGTTCTTC; cdr3_aa: CASSLDVAGVFNEQFF
clone_size: NA; d_call: TRBD2; v_call: TRBV5-6; j_call: TRBJ2-5; cdr3_length: 14; cdr3_nt: TGTGCCAGCAGCTTTACTAGCGGCCAAGAGACCCAGTACTTC; cdr3_aa: CASSFTSGQETQYF
clone_size: once; d_call: TRBD1; v_call: TRBV11-2; j_call: TRBJ1-4; cdr3_length: 13; cdr3_nt: TGTGCCAGCAGAGACAGGGTTAATGAAAAACTGTTTTTT; cdr3_aa: CASRDRVNEKLFF
clone_size: NA; d_call: NA; v_call: TRBV30; j_call: TRBJ1-1; cdr3_length: 14; cdr3_nt: TGTGCCTTACACCGGACAGTCATGAACACTGAAGCTTTCTTT; cdr3_aa: CALHRTVMNTEAFF
clone_size: NA; d_call: NA; v_call: TRBV19; j_call: TRBJ1-1; cdr3_length: 14; cdr3_nt: TGTGCCAGTAGTCTGCGGGGAGGGGACACTGAAGCTTTCTTT; cdr3_aa: CASSLRGGDTEAFF
clone_size: NA; d_call: TRBD1; v_call: TRBV5-1; j_call: TRBJ1-2; cdr3_length: 15; cdr3_nt: TGCGCCAGCAGCTCTACAGGGGTTGAAAACTATGGCTACACCTTC; cdr3_aa: CASSSTGVENYGYTF
clone_size: NA; d_call: NA; v_call: TRBV19; j_call: TRBJ1-3; cdr3_length: 14; cdr3_nt: TGTGCCAGCTCCCCCGAGAGCTCTGGAAACACCATATATTTT; cdr3_aa: CASSPESSGNTIYF